This TCR beta chain came from a study of T cell responses to AZD1222 COVID-19 vaccine. Whole-study findings and limits: Donors, mostly white British, included more females; clonal diversity was possibly underestimated. Spike-specific TCR breadth and depth grew following two AZD1222 doses. Regions left unmutated in variants are reportedly the target of nearly half of spike-specific TCRs.

Produced via immunoSEQ multiplex PCR; TCRdb's table is partial and in-frame only. Of 120,000 to 150,000 clones in the sample, roughly 86% were seen once. Remarks on this clone: Its antigen is currently unknown.

Some second doses came at about 4 weeks and others at about 12 weeks; these were pooled. V was cut by 2 bases and J by 4 bases, with 11 bases left in between. CDR3 length: 14 residues. CDR1 SGHVS and CDR2 FNYEAQ come from the germline V gene. This receptor was identified in an adult who received the AZD1222 COVID-19 vaccine. The V gene is TRBV7-6, the J gene TRBJ1-2, with D hard to call. Sequences were derived from peripheral blood, sampled 28 days after the second AZD1222 dose. Here the CDR3 reads CASSLSEAIYGYTF. DNA for the CDR3: TGTGCCAGCAGCTTATCGGAGGCCATCTATGGCTACACCTTC.